These 10 T cell receptor beta chains were sequenced from one sample in a study of Graves' ophthalmopathy and Graves' hyperthyroidism. The authors amplified TCR beta CDR3 regions from RNA transcripts. First-round RT-PCR used HTBI primers; second-round multiplex PCR followed. TCRdb analysed the multiplex PCR reads with MiXCR anew, one entry per CDR3 protein. The table lists hundreds of thousands of distinct CDR3 sequences, about 47% of them singletons. The sample was peripheral blood. Every receptor here comes from an adult man with Graves' ophthalmopathy.

This sequence joins TRBV12-3 or TRBV12-4 and TRBJ2-7, with TRBD2 matching over 8 bases. The CDR3 extends over 15 amino acids. Trimming cost V 6 bases and J 4 bases; bases outside gene matches: 11. Written as DNA, the CDR3 is TGTGCCAGCAGCGTATCGCCAAGCGGGAGTTACGAGCAGTACTTC. This codes for CASSVSPSGSYEQYF.

The V and J genes are TRBV20-1 and TRBJ1-5; 8 bases align to TRBD1. In germline, CDR1 is DFQATT, CDR2 SNEGSKA (reference sequence). Trimming removed 8 bases from V and 2 bases from J; junction bases left unmatched: 5. This CDR3 spans 13 amino acids. CDR3 protein: CSSGQVRNQPQHF. In DNA, the CDR3 is TGCAGTTCGGGACAGGTACGCAATCAGCCCCAGCATTTT.

Many counts were recorded for this clonotype. The V gene is TRBV10-2, the J gene TRBJ2-7, with D hard to call. Germline CDR1 and CDR2: WSHSY and SAAADI. V gave up 0 bases and J gave up 5 bases, with 11 bases separating them. The CDR3 loop spans 14 amino acids. CDR3 protein: CASSESAGSDEQYF. The CDR3 DNA is TGCGCCAGCAGTGAGTCGGCAGGCAGCGACGAGCAGTACTTC.

In this sample, this clonotype turned up many times. This chain uses TRBV10-3 with TRBJ2-2; no reliable D call. The CDR3 totals 13 residues. Germline CDR1 and CDR2: ENHRY and SYGVKD. V was shortened by 2 bases and J by 6 bases, with 7 bases between the two germline ends. The CDR3 spells CAISEPPSGELFF. The CDR3 bases are TGTGCCATCAGTGAGCCCCCCTCCGGGGAGCTGTTTTTT.

The rearrangement uses TRBV12-3 or TRBV12-4 and TRBJ2-5; TRBD2 aligns across 7 bases. CDR3 size: 14 residues. The junction had 8 bases not matched to a gene; V was cut back by 8 bases and J by 2 bases. CDR3 region: CASRAGLTQETQYF. In DNA form, the CDR3 reads TGTGCCAGCCGCGCGGGACTAACACAAGAGACCCAGTACTTC.

This clonotype has a count of ten or more. The gene calls are TRBV7-9 and TRBJ1-5, with D perhaps TRBD1 (6 bases). The CDR3 covers 14 residues. Deletions cut 1 base from V and 7 bases from J, with 11 bases between. CDR1 and CDR2 (germline): SEHNR, FQNEAQ (reference sequence). The CDR3 bases are TGTGCCAGCAGCTTAGGGACAGTGAAACAGCCCCAGCATTTT. Amino acids: CASSLGTVKQPQHF.

This clonotype has just a few counts. The rearrangement uses TRBV24-1 and TRBJ1-3; 7 positions match TRBD1. This CDR3 has 13 amino acids. The germline V gene encodes CDR1 KGHDR and CDR2 SFDVKD. With 9 bases clipped from V and 4 bases from J, the junction kept 5 bases outside the gene matches. Here the CDR3 reads CATSTGPGNTIYF. CDR3 coding DNA: TGTGCCACCTCGACAGGGCCGGGAAACACCATATATTTT.

This clonotype was counted a single time. The chain joins TRBV5-6 to TRBJ2-7, with unresolved D. This CDR3 region has 16 residues. Trimming took 3 bases from V and 9 from J, leaving 25 bases between them. Germline-derived CDR1 and CDR2 are SGHDT and YYEEEE. CDR3 DNA sequence: TGTGCCAGCAGCTCGTCTCCACTGCCGAACCAATCTCCGCAGTACTTC. The encoded protein is CASSSSPLPNQSPQYF.

This clonotype has more than one count but fewer than ten. The V and J genes are TRBV7-2 and TRBJ2-7; possibly TRBD1 for D (5 bases). Germline assignment: CDR1 SGHTA and CDR2 FQGNSA. V was pared by 1 base and J by 1 base, with 11 bases between. The CDR3 extends over 15 amino acids. This CDR3 reads CASSLVGRASYEQYF. In nucleotides, the CDR3 is TGTGCCAGCAGCTTAGTAGGCAGGGCGTCCTACGAGCAGTACTTC.

In this sample, this clonotype turned up a few times. V and J are TRBV7-6 and TRBJ2-7, with 8 bases matching TRBD2. The trim removed 5 bases at V and 5 bases at J, leaving 17 bases unmatched. Germline lookup yields CDR1 SGHVS and CDR2 FNYEAQ. The CDR3 consists of 17 residues. The CDR3 sequence: CASSPQQPGSGSNEQYF. CDR3 sequence (DNA): TGTGCCAGCAGCCCACAACAGCCCGGAAGCGGGAGCAACGAGCAGTACTTC.